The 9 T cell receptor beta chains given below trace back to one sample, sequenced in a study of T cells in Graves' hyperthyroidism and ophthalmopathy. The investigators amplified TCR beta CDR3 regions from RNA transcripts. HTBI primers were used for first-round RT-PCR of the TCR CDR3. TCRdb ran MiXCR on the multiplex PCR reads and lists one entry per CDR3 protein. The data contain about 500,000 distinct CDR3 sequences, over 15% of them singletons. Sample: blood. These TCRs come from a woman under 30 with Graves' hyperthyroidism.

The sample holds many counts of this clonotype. The CDR3 DNA sequence: TGTGCCAGCTCCCCGGTAGATGAGCAGTTCTTC. Translated: CASSPVDEQFF. The rearrangement links TRBV18 to TRBJ2-1; D not resolved. The germline V gene has CDR1 KGHSH and CDR2 LQKENI. Trimming shortened V by 6 bases and J by 8 bases, and 8 bases separated the two germline ends. CDR3 length: 11 amino acids.

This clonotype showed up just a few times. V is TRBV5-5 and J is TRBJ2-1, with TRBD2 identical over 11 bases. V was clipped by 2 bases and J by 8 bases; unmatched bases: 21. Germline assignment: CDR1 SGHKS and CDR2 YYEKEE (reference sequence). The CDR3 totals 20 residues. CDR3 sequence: CASSFPGQGPSGRPSYEQFF. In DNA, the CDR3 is TGTGCCAGCAGCTTCCCAGGCCAGGGGCCTAGCGGGAGGCCTTCCTATGAGCAGTTCTTC.

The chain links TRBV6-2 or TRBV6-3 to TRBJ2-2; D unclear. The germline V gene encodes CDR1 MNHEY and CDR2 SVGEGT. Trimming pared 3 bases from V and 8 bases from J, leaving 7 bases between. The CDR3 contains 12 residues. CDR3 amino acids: CASSYSVGELFF. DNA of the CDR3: TGTGCCAGCAGTTATTCGGTAGGGGAGCTGTTTTTT.

In DNA form, the CDR3 reads TGTGCCAGCTCCCGAAATGGACCGCGAGGCAATGAGCAGTTCTTC. Translated: CASSRNGPRGNEQFF. The chain has TRBV18 and TRBJ2-1; no clear D. Trimming stripped 6 bases from V and 6 bases from J, with 18 bases between. Germline V gene lookup returns CDR1 KGHSH and CDR2 LQKENI. This CDR3 region has 15 residues. Full variable domain (missing parts from reference TRBV18 and TRBJ2-1): NAGVMQNPRHLVRRRGQEARLRCSPMKGHSHVYWYRQLPEEGLKFMVYLQKENIIDESGMPKERFSAEFPKEGPSILRIQQVVRGDSAAYFCASSRNGPRGNEQFFGPGTRLTVL.

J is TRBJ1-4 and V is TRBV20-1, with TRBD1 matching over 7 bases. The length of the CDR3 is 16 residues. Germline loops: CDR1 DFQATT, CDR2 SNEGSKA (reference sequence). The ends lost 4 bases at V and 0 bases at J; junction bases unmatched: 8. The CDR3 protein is CSAKPGQFATNEKLFF. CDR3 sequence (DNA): TGCAGTGCTAAACCGGGACAGTTTGCAACTAATGAAAAACTGTTTTTT.

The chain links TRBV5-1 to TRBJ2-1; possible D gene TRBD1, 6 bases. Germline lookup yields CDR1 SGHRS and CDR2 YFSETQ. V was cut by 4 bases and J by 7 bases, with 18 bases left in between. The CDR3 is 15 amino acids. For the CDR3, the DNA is TGCGCCAGCAGCCTCACCGGGACAAAAATGAATGAGCAGTTCTTC. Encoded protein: CASSLTGTKMNEQFF.

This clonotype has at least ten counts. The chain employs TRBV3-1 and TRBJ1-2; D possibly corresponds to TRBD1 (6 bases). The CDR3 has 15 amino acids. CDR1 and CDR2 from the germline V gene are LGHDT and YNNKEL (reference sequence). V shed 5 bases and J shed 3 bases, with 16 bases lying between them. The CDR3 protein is CASSSLGGRDYGYTF. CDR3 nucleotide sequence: TGTGCCAGCAGCTCCCTAGGGGGGCGCGACTATGGCTACACCTTC.

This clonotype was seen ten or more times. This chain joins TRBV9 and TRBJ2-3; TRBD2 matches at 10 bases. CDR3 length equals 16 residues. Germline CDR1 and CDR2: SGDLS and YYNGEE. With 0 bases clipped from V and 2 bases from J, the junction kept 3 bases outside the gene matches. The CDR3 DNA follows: TGTGCCAGCAGCGTAGGGACTAGCGGTAACACAGATACGCAGTATTTT. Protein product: CASSVGTSGNTDTQYF.

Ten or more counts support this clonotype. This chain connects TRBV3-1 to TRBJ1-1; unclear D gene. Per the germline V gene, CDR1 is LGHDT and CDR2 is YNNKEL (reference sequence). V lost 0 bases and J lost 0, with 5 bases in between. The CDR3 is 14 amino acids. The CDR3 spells CASSQDTLNTEAFF. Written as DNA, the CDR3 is TGTGCCAGCAGCCAAGACACGTTGAACACTGAAGCTTTCTTT.